This T cell receptor (beta chain) was captured by sequencing in a study of cytomegalovirus exposure and HLA in healthy donors (dated by TCRdb to the late 2010s). About the full investigation: An earlier analysis of roughly 500 of the donors reported around 280 Gb of sequence data and some 110 million unique TCR beta sequences obtained from some 200 million T cells. Of the roughly 400 genotyped donors, approximately 80% were placed in the genetic ancestry cluster associated with self-reported Caucasian donors. Rather than drawing on any new phenotypic data, the later analysis identified candidate immune exposures from TCR beta sequences and the way those sequences occurred across donors. Alongside the repertoire data, information on donor age, sex, ethnicity and CMV serostatus was compiled. Typing coverage differed by locus: A, B, C, DRB1 and DQB1 were typed in roughly 629-630 donors, DQA1 in about 500, DPA1 in roughly 590, and DPB1 in roughly 470. The study was designed to test whether signatures of past pathogen exposure could be identified by cataloging public T cell receptors. The study profiled the T cell repertoires of fewer than 850 subjects by immunosequencing and related them to cytomegalovirus serostatus. An early release that covered about 640 HLA-typed donors contained approximately 290 gigabases of sequencing data and 70 million to 100 million unique TCR sequences. The study combined high-throughput TCR immunosequencing, statistical association of individual TCRs with disease status, and machine learning to predict cytomegalovirus infection status. Every discovery cohort repertoire had been produced on one sequencing platform. On average, approximately 250,000 unique TCR beta nucleotide sequences were sequenced per donor among about 400 genotyped donors of the cohort, with roughly 18% of those sequences being non-productive. Roughly 5 DR-DQ haplotypes were handled as single units for association and clustering, since linkage in the cohort was strong. A separate validation cohort of more than 100 different subjects was used in addition to the roughly 670-subject first cohort. Both class I and class II loci were covered by HLA typing, at four-digit resolution. A later analysis re-analyzed previously published TCR beta repertoires from about 600 donors and added high-resolution HLA genotyping to study TCR occurrence patterns. A later genetic analysis took genome-wide SNP genotypes for about 65% of the 666 donors and used that subset as a discovery cohort. In an earlier analysis of a few hundred of the donors, high-throughput TCR beta sequencing was used to judge whether each TCR beta V gene segment behaved as functional or pseudogenic. Study-level results and caveats: When HLA alleles, especially DR and DQ, strongly co-occurred, TCR associations were difficult to assign to individual alleles. Sequencing depth was assumed to be roughly uniform across donors in the presence/absence analyses, though that assumption may not hold. The authors suggested that the approach could potentially be generalized to other disease states and immunological phenotypes. HLA typing was unavailable for some donors at each locus, so association tests used only the typed subset. This cohort had only TCR beta chains sequenced, and the lack of alpha or paired-chain data limited which features could be detected. Because counts were too low, around 18 rarely observed V segments, including chromosome 9 orphons, were left out of the earlier analysis of several hundred of the donors. A further reported finding was that TCR beta sequences accurately predicted the HLA-A and HLA-B alleles for most subjects in the first cohort. V-gene and J-gene trimming of TCR beta chains was associated with a missense DCLRE1C variant in a later genetic analysis, and the association was replicated in an independent cohort. For the cohort, immune exposure information was limited to CMV serostatus. In a later analysis, more than 15,000 TCR beta sequences were associated with specific HLA alleles at a false discovery rate of 0.05. A later analysis found that most CMV-associated TCR beta chains appeared HLA-restricted, with HLA associations seemingly driven largely by CMV exposure. The sequencing pipeline was judged likely to have produced a cluster of highly shared sequence variants as a technical artifact. A later analysis found that TCR association rates varied across HLA loci, with DRB1 alleles showing the most associated TCRs and HLA-C alleles the fewest. A few of the identified cytomegalovirus-associated TCR beta chains were confirmed in vitro to be specific for cytomegalovirus antigens. Linkage disequilibrium might explain the correlated functional status among segregating V segments, but an unknown experimental factor could not be excluded. In a later analysis, HLA-associated TCR beta chains showed more clonal expansion and lower generation probabilities than non-associated chains that were equally common. In the study, approximately 160 TCR beta chains were listed as associated with cytomegalovirus. Cytomegalovirus status was reported to be diagnosed by the classifier with high specificity and sensitivity in both the original and validation cohorts. According to a later genetic analysis, donors in an Asian-associated ancestry cluster had fewer N-insertions in productive TCRs than the approximately 650-donor mean. Some IMGT-functional V segments, including TRBV6-2 and TRBV6-3, could not be told apart with the 87-base-pair reads, so those segments were excluded. According to a later analysis, parvovirus B19, influenza, CMV and Epstein-Barr virus appeared linked to several top co-occurrence clusters. Broadly in line with IMGT annotations, most TCR beta V segments showed up in productive rearrangements about 87% or about 30% of the time in an earlier analysis of several hundred of the donors. Most TCR sequences were seen in very few donors, while some public TCRs were found in many individuals.

Receptor amplification or capture employed the immunoSEQ multiplex PCR assay. For the multiplex PCR, a mixture combining 60 forward primers for TCR Vbeta segments and 13 reverse primers for TCR Jbeta segments was used. Amplification of the CDR3 region of rearranged TCR beta genes was performed with a multiplex PCR assay on genomic DNA. The amplified TCR beta libraries were sequenced on the Illumina HiSeq System as 87-base-pair reads. In the paper's pipeline: In a later analysis, some 80 million unique TCR beta chains were counted across the 690 or so repertoires, and approximately 11 million of these chains were shared by at least two donors. Raw reads were error-corrected and collapsed into unique sequences by a nearest-neighbor algorithm in which closely related sequences were merged to remove PCR and sequencing errors. To assign V, D and J gene segments, CDR3 sequences were aligned to IMGT reference sequences. Each retained sequence needed at least a six-nucleotide match to both a V gene segment and a J gene segment. Rearrangements were called productive when the CDR3 lacked stop codons and stayed in frame with V and J; all others were non-productive. Following IMGT convention, CDR3 was defined as the stretch from the second conserved V-encoded cysteine to the conserved J-encoded phenylalanine. In an earlier analysis of 587 of the donors, sequences lacking an unambiguous match to a single V gene segment were excluded. An earlier analysis of a few hundred of the donors called V segments functional above 56.7% productive rearrangements and segregating when the between-donor standard deviation exceeded 5%. A statistical classification framework was developed to diagnose cytomegalovirus status using the catalog of TCR beta chain sequences. V and J gene assignment, in a later analysis, came from comparing TCR nucleotide sequences with IMGT/GENE-DB human TR gene sequences. In a later analysis, CDR3 sequences and most-parsimonious VDJ recombination scenarios were assigned using the TCRdist pipeline. In a later analysis, each TCR beta chain was defined by its CDR3 amino acid sequence together with its V-gene family, and reads without a unique V-gene family were excluded. In a later analysis, fewer than 600 highly shared, low-generation-probability nucleotide sequences were removed to address suspected cross-contamination and a sequencing artifact. For each public chain, a later analysis derived a clonal expansion index from normalized ranks of inferred template counts within each repertoire. Generation probabilities in a later analysis came from a VDJ recombination model fitted to out-of-frame rearrangements, and those results were checked against IGoR. Hypergeometric tests were used in a later analysis to score TCR-TCR, TCR-HLA and TCR-CMV co-occurrence, with a repertoire-size bias correction applied to the TCR pairs. In a later analysis, false discovery rates were estimated by permuting HLA or CMV assignments 20 times. In a later analysis, co-occurring TCRs were grouped with DBSCAN, and TCRdist sequence similarity was added when clustering was performed within HLA-allele-positive subsets. For co-occurrence clustering, repertoires with fewer than 30,000 or more than 120,000 public chains were excluded, along with roughly 5 repertoires with anomalous nucleotide sharing. Drawn from immuneACCESS, this table holds only the in-frame rearrangements with V and J called that TCRdb kept. Clones are partly lost; checked studies trace under half to an unresolved V gene and leave the rest unexplained. That table gives V, J and clone size, and the DNA gave D and trimming. The sample table records under 200,000 clones; around four fifths of these occur just once. The top ten clones comprise 1% of the sample.

From the cysteine up to the phenylalanine, the CDR3 has a length of 16 residues. This entry keeps only the CDR3 DNA: 48 bases, framed from base 1. The germline V gene sets CDR1 to ENHRY and CDR2 to SYGVKD. V gives up 1 base and J gives up 0 bases, and the segment between their germline ends measures 10 bases. In total, approximately 690 healthy bone marrow donors made up the cohort. All cohort members were sampled while nominally healthy, although unrecorded immune exposures were likely present. The donor was CMV seropositive and belonged to the group of 250 to 350 seropositive cohort members. A peripheral blood sample was collected from each donor, and TCR beta sequencing was performed on peripheral blood mononuclear cells. The Qiagen DNeasy Blood Extraction Kit was used to extract genomic DNA from the blood cell samples. On this clone: No antigen is known for it. No base qualities exist here, and no much larger clone lies one base off it.

This receptor chain uses TRBV10-3 and TRBJ2-1, with the D gene too uncertain to name. Source material: PBMCs. This receptor was taken from a woman in her forties or fifties in good health and CMV-seropositive. CDR3 reads: CAISEFVMSSYNEQFF. The bases read TGTGCCATCAGTGAGTTCGTGATGAGCTCCTACAATGAGCAGTTCTTC.